This TCR beta chain was sequenced during a study of T cells after yellow fever vaccination. At least ten counts were recorded for this clonotype. Whole-study findings and limits: Within the sorted memory subsets, almost all vaccine-responding clonotypes could not be detected on day 0. The CD4 compartment and the CD8 compartment contained a small share of clonotypes in common. A large majority of primary-vaccination clones showed up again after the booster (approximately 95% CD4, almost 90% CD8).

The CDR3 loop spans 15 amino acids. Germline V gene data show CDR1 as MRHNA and CDR2 as SNTAGT. Trimming took 4 bases from V and 3 from J; bases not matched to a gene: 4. It was through 5'RACE template switching that TCR cDNA was made, with a universal primer site and UMIs added. TCRdb redid the calling of the 5' RACE reads with MiXCR, one entry per CDR3 protein. The table has approximately 27,000 distinct CDR3 sequences, 4.5% to 7% seen once. V gene TRBV6-4 combines with J gene TRBJ2-3, with 10 bases fitting TRBD1. Material: PBMCs, either bulk or a sorted T-cell subset (CD4+, CD8+, memory, or dextramer-sorted; not recorded which), obtained 15 days after the yellow fever booster vaccination. This TCR came from a man between 25 and 39 years old who received the YFV17D yellow fever vaccine. The CDR3 nucleotides read TGTGCCAGCAGTGTGGGGACAGGGGATACAGATACGCAGTATTTT. Amino acids: CASSVGTGDTDTQYF.